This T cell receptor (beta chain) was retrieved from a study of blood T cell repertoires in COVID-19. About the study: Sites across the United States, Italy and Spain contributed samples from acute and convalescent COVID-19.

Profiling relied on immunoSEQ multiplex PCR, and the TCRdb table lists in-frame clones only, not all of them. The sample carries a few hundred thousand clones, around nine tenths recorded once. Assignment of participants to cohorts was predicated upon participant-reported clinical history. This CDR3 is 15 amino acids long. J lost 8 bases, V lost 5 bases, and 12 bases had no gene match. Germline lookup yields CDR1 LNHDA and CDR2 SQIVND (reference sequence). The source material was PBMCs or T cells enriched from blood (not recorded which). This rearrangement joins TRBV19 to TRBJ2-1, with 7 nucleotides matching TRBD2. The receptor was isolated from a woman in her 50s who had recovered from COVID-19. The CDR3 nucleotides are TGTGCCAGTAGTGTCCTTCGCGGGAGTATGTATGAGCAGTTCTTC. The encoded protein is CASSVLRGSMYEQFF.